What follows describes a single T cell receptor (beta chain). Its cognate antigen is unknown. This entry is derived from a study of radiation and T cells in renal cell carcinoma. Across the whole study: Nephrectomy followed 15 Gy stereotactic body radiation by 4 weeks.

Using immunoSEQ multiplex PCR, the repertoire was profiled, and TCRdb retains in-frame clones only, with some absent. The sample has 100,000 to 150,000 clones, around 81% seen once. The CDR3 runs 14 residues. V lost 3 bases, J lost 5 bases, and 13 bases lay in between. The germline gives CDR1 SGHNT, CDR2 YYREEE (reference sequence). Study-wide findings and caveats: Top tumor clonotypes rose in blood 2 weeks post-radiation, then contracted.

Documented time point: blood 2 weeks post-SBRT. Treatment noted: 15 Gy SBRT to primary tumor, nephrectomy 4 weeks later. Serial blood draws occurred at baseline and 2 and 4 weeks post-SBRT. The clonotype comes from a man aged 50 to 59 with renal cell carcinoma. The rearrangement uses TRBV5-4 and TRBJ2-3; possibly TRBD1 or TRBD2 for D (5 bases each). This specimen was blood, taken from a patient whose treatment included radiotherapy and nephrectomy. The CDR3 sequence is CASSSRGAVDTQYF. CDR3 nucleotide sequence: TGTGCCAGCAGCTCGAGGGGCGCAGTAGATACGCAGTATTTT.